The 2 T cell receptor beta chains listed next were all sequenced from one sample in a study of cytomegalovirus exposure and HLA in healthy donors. 13 Jbeta primers and 60 Vbeta primers were used for the PCR. The data were produced by immunoSEQ multiplex PCR, yet TCRdb's version contains in-frame clones alone and is incomplete. Of about 93,000 clones in the sample, over 75% were seen once. The specimen sequenced was PBMCs. These receptors were taken from a man between 25 and 39 years old in good health and CMV-seronegative.

The gene calls are TRBV10-3 and TRBJ1-6, with 7 bases that match TRBD1. Germline CDR1 reads ENHRY; CDR2 reads SYGVKD. J lost 5 bases, V lost 6 bases, and 10 bases had no gene match. This CDR3 is built from 16 residues. CDR3 protein: CAISVAGQDNNSPLHF. The DNA for the CDR3 is TGTGCCATCAGCGTCGCCGGACAGGACAATAATTCACCCCTCCACTTT.

This clone was seen a few times. V usage is TRBV6-6 and J usage is TRBJ1-1; tentatively, D is TRBD1 (6 bases). V lost 5 bases and J 1 base, leaving 17 bases between the germline ends. Germline CDR1 MNHNY, CDR2 SVGAGI (reference sequence). CDR3 length: 16 residues. CDR3 amino acids: CASSQTWTAGNTEAFF. The DNA of the CDR3 is TGTGCCAGCAGTCAGACATGGACAGCAGGGAACACTGAAGCTTTCTTT.